These 28 T cell receptor beta chains were sequenced from one sample in a study of blood T cells in healthy people across ages. It was with a sample-barcoded 5' primer and a J-beta primer mix that a second PCR of about 6 to 11 cycles was run. One entry per CDR3 protein results from TCRdb running MiXCR on the 5' RACE reads. Of 2 million or so distinct CDR3 sequences in the sample, about 50% were seen once. The sample was blood. All receptors derive from a woman aged 40-49 years in good health.

This sequence joins TRBV18 and TRBJ1-2; D possibly corresponds to TRBD1 (5 bases). The CDR3 has 11 residues. The V end was cut by 6 bases, the J end by 10 bases, with 12 bases between. Germline CDR1 reads KGHSH; CDR2 reads LQKENI. The CDR3 is CASSPGGTYTF. The CDR3 region has the DNA TGTGCCAGCTCCCCGGGAGGGACCTACACCTTC.

This clonotype came up a few times. The chain couples TRBV6-5 to TRBJ2-1; tentative D call: TRBD1 (6 bases). The V end lost 6 bases, the J end lost 7 bases, and 10 bases lay between the germline ends. From germline, CDR1 is MNHEY and CDR2 SVGAGI. The CDR3 is 12 amino acids. The CDR3 DNA reads TGTGCCAGCAGCTACACAGGGAATGAGCAGTTCTTC. It specifies CASSYTGNEQFF.

This chain joins TRBV10-3 and TRBJ1-2; a possible D gene is TRBD1 (5 bases). Germline CDR1 and CDR2: ENHRY and SYGVKD. The CDR3 has 16 amino acids. Trimming cost V 4 bases and J 2 bases, with 17 bases left between them. The CDR3 DNA reads TGTGCCATCAGTGGGACAAACGCCGACGGCAACTATGGCTACACCTTC. This gives the protein CAISGTNADGNYGYTF.

This clonotype was found a few times. The chain combines TRBV20-1 with TRBJ2-1; D unclear. V lost 6 bases to trimming and J lost 10 bases, with 10 bases between them. This CDR3 is 10 amino acids long. The germline V gene encodes CDR1 DFQATT and CDR2 SNEGSKA (reference sequence). CDR3 loop: CSAQFEEQFF. As DNA, the CDR3 is TGCAGTGCGCAATTTGAGGAGCAGTTCTTC.

The chain uses TRBV20-1 and TRBJ2-7; 7 nucleotides align to TRBD2. The V and J ends lost 4 bases and 7 bases, in that order; junction bases with no gene match: 22. This CDR3 has 17 residues. Germline CDR1 reads DFQATT; CDR2 reads SNEGSKA (reference sequence). CDR3 nucleotides: TGCAGTGCTACCCCTAGGGCGGGGGTAGACGCCTACAATGAGCAGTACTTC. It is translated as CSATPRAGVDAYNEQYF.

The chain carries TRBV29-1 and TRBJ2-1; no firm D call. The CDR3 has 12 residues. Trimming pared 4 bases from V and 6 bases from J, leaving 10 bases between. Per the germline V gene, CDR1 is SQVTM and CDR2 is ANQGSEA. CDR3 DNA sequence: TGCAGCGTTGCCTGGGCCTCCAATGAGCAGTTCTTC. This translates into CSVAWASNEQFF.

This clonotype came up a few times. The chain links TRBV7-2 to TRBJ2-6; D perhaps matches TRBD2 (6 bases). The CDR3 is 17 amino acids. Deletions cut 3 bases from V and 0 bases from J, with 12 bases between. Germline assignment: CDR1 SGHTA and CDR2 FQGNSA. The CDR3: CASSFPEGPSGANVLTF. The CDR3 DNA is TGTGCCAGCAGCTTTCCGGAGGGACCCTCTGGGGCCAACGTCCTGACTTTC.

The chain uses TRBV5-1 and TRBJ2-1; D uncertain. V gave up 1 base and J gave up 7 bases, with 12 bases separating them. The CDR3 extends over 14 amino acids. Germline V gene data show CDR1 as SGHRS and CDR2 as YFSETQ. Here the CDR3 reads CASSLHTDGNEQFF. In nucleotides, the CDR3 is TGCGCCAGCAGCTTGCACACGGACGGGAATGAGCAGTTCTTC.

The V call is TRBV29-1, the J call TRBJ2-5, with D unclear. The J call is in doubt because the DNA end fits TRBJ2-7 better. Germline V lookup: CDR1 SQVTM, CDR2 ANQGSEA. The CDR3 is 12 residues long. Here the CDR3 reads CSVEWVGSEQYF. The CDR3 DNA reads TGCAGCGTTGAATGGGTAGGGTCCGAGCAGTACTTC.

This clonotype showed up many times. The gene calls are TRBV10-3 and TRBJ1-5; D is undetermined. Germline CDR1 ENHRY, CDR2 SYGVKD. CDR3 length: 15 residues. V lost 5 bases, J lost 1 base, and 12 bases lay in between. The CDR3, as DNA: TGTGCCATCAGTCAATCGGGAACGAGCAATCAGCCCCAGCATTTT. It translates to CAISQSGTSNQPQHF.

This sequence joins TRBV7-2 and TRBJ2-2; 7 bases are a match to TRBD1. Germline CDR1 reads SGHTA; CDR2 reads FQGNSA. Germline trimming cut 0 bases from V and 4 bases from J; bases unmatched to any gene: 8. The CDR3 spans 17 residues. The CDR3 is CASSLAPGTALTGELFF. CDR3 nucleotides: TGTGCCAGCAGCTTAGCCCCCGGGACAGCACTCACCGGGGAGCTGTTTTTT.

V gene TRBV29-1 combines with J gene TRBJ1-5; TRBD1 matches at 8 bases. Looked up from germline, CDR1 is SQVTM and CDR2 is ANQGSEA. The CDR3 has 15 residues. Trimming took 6 bases from V and 6 from J; bases not matched to a gene: 13. The CDR3 here is CSVTLSAGGLQPQHF. CDR3 in DNA: TGCAGCGTCACTCTAAGCGCAGGGGGCCTTCAGCCCCAGCATTTT.

This clonotype was detected only a few times. The V gene is TRBV20-1, the J gene TRBJ1-2, with unresolved D. This CDR3 has 15 residues. Germline CDR1 is DFQATT and CDR2 is SNEGSKA (reference sequence). Between the trimmed V and J ends, which lost 4 bases and 6 bases, there was a span of 21 bases. CDR3 in amino acids: CSAKSSGRIADGYTF. The CDR3 DNA follows: TGCAGTGCTAAGAGTAGCGGCAGGATCGCGGATGGCTACACCTTC.

The chain is built from TRBV7-2 and TRBJ2-1; 10 positions agree with TRBD1. V dropped 2 bases and J dropped 9; count of bases not matched to a gene: 4. CDR1 and CDR2 (germline): SGHTA, FQGNSA. This CDR3 comprises 14 residues. The CDR3 reads CASSLRQGAPEQFF. DNA for the CDR3: TGTGCCAGCAGCTTACGACAGGGGGCACCTGAGCAGTTCTTC.

The chain carries TRBV7-6 and TRBJ2-1; tentatively, D is TRBD1 or TRBD2 (5 bases each). Trimming left V 8 bases short and J 6 bases short, with 17 bases between. Germline V lookup: CDR1 SGHVS, CDR2 FNYEAQ. This CDR3 has 14 amino acids. The CDR3 sequence is CASASGTLVNEQFF. The CDR3 coding sequence is TGTGCCAGCGCCTCGGGGACCCTAGTCAATGAGCAGTTCTTC.

The chain has TRBV7-9 and TRBJ1-2, with D perhaps TRBD1 (6 bases). CDR3 size: 13 residues. Trimming took off 5 bases at V and 4 bases at J, with 11 bases between the two ends. Germline V gene sequence: CDR1 SEHNR, CDR2 FQNEAQ (reference sequence). CDR3 sequence (DNA): TGTGCCAGCAGCCGACAGGAACTCTATGGCTACACCTTC. Translated: CASSRQELYGYTF.

The chain employs TRBV4-2 and TRBJ2-7, with D maybe TRBD1 (5 bases). V was pared by 1 base and J by 0 bases, with 16 bases between. This CDR3 spans 17 amino acids. Germline CDR1 reads LGHNA; CDR2 reads YNFKEQ. CDR3 amino acids: CASSQGSEGASSYEQYF. The CDR3, as DNA: TGTGCCAGCAGCCAAGGTTCAGAAGGGGCCTCCTCCTACGAGCAGTACTTC.

This rearrangement joins TRBV7-8 to TRBJ1-2; D ambiguous. The germline gives CDR1 SGHVS, CDR2 FQNEAQ. The CDR3 totals 15 residues. The V end was cut by 5 bases, the J end by 4 bases, with 17 bases between. The DNA of the CDR3 is TGTGCCAGCAGCCCGACGGTGAGCTACAGCTATGGCTACACCTTC. Its protein product is CASSPTVSYSYGYTF.

This clonotype has only a few counts. The genes are TRBV20-1 and TRBJ2-3, with TRBD2 matching 12 bases. The CDR3 covers 17 residues. Losses at the gene ends were 1 base for V and 2 bases for J; bases not matched to a gene: 7. CDR1 and CDR2 (germline): DFQATT, SNEGSKA (reference sequence). CDR3: CSARGVTSGGPTDTQYF. CDR3 nucleotide sequence: TGCAGTGCTAGAGGGGTAACTAGCGGGGGGCCCACAGATACGCAGTATTTT.

Of note for this clonotype: Mismatch with germline at one junction end may stem from a read error. The CDR3 DNA reads TGTGCTAGCAGCTTAGGACTAAGTCGAGGGGGGCCACCTTACAATGAGCAGTTCTTC. This sequence encodes CASSLGLSRGGPPYNEQFF. The genes are TRBV7-7 and TRBJ2-1, with D perhaps given as TRBD1 or TRBD2 (6 bases each). Germline CDR1 SSHAT, CDR2 FNYEAQ (reference sequence). The CDR3 is 19 amino acids.

The gene calls are TRBV4-3 and TRBJ2-1, with D uncertain. The V gene lost 0 bases and the J gene lost 12 bases, with 15 bases spanning the gap. Germline V lookup: CDR1 LGHNA, CDR2 YSLEER. This CDR3 is 14 amino acids long. The CDR3 bases are TGCGCCAGCAGCCAAGATGTCGCCGCGCTGGTGCAGTTCTTC. Translated, it gives CASSQDVAALVQFF.

This clonotype was seen a few times. The CDR3, as DNA: TGTGCCAGCAGTGACCCACAGGGGGGCCCCTACGAGCAGTACTTC. It is translated as CASSDPQGGPYEQYF. The chain is built from TRBV6-5 and TRBJ2-7; 8 nucleotides line up with TRBD1. The CDR3 totals 15 residues. Losses at the gene ends were 5 bases for V and 2 bases for J; bases not matched to a gene: 8. Germline lookup yields CDR1 MNHEY and CDR2 SVGAGI.

Points on this clonotype: The junction departs from germline at one end; a sequencing error may be responsible. The chain couples TRBV7-2 to TRBJ2-3, with D perhaps matching TRBD1 (5 bases). From germline, CDR1 is SGHTA and CDR2 FQGNSA. This CDR3 is built from 14 residues. CDR3 sequence (DNA): TGTGCCAGCAGCATGACAGTTAGCATAGATACGCAGTATTTT. Protein: CASSMTVSIDTQYF.

This clonotype was counted between two and nine times. The rearrangement links TRBV28 to TRBJ1-2; TRBD1 agrees at 9 bases. The CDR3 runs to 17 residues. Losses at the gene ends were 7 bases for V and 0 bases for J; bases not matched to a gene: 12. The germline gives CDR1 MDHEN, CDR2 SYDVKM. The CDR3: CASTGPHRGRANYGYTF. The CDR3 DNA reads TGTGCCAGCACCGGCCCGCACAGGGGGCGAGCTAACTATGGCTACACCTTC.

The chain links TRBV7-2 to TRBJ1-2; D is perhaps TRBD1 (5 bases). The CDR3 runs to 13 residues. Germline CDR1 is SGHTA and CDR2 is FQGNSA. The V and J ends lost 6 bases and 1 base respectively, with 9 bases between them. CDR3 amino acids: CASRMTDNYGYTF. The CDR3 bases are TGTGCCAGCAGGATGACAGATAACTATGGCTACACCTTC.

This clonotype was observed a few times. The chain combines TRBV7-2 with TRBJ2-7; 7 bases line up with TRBD2. CDR1 is SGHTA and CDR2 is FQGNSA in the germline V gene. V was pared by 5 bases and J by 4 bases, with 8 bases of the junction left unmatched. This CDR3 region has 14 residues. The CDR3 DNA reads as TGTGCCAGCAGCATAGGACTAGGAGAATACGAGCAGTACTTC. Translating it yields CASSIGLGEYEQYF.

The gene calls are TRBV20-1 and TRBJ2-5, with TRBD1 as a possible D gene (5 bases). V lost 5 bases to trimming and J lost 5 bases, with 15 bases between them. CDR3 length: 13 amino acids. CDR1 DFQATT and CDR2 SNEGSKA come from the germline V gene (reference sequence). The CDR3 here is CSAGTGIRETQYF. In nucleotides, the CDR3 is TGCAGTGCTGGCACAGGAATCCGGGAGACCCAGTACTTC.

V gene TRBV6-6 combines with J gene TRBJ2-7; possible D gene TRBD2, 5 bases. The CDR3 loop spans 13 amino acids. Germline assignment: CDR1 MNHNY and CDR2 SVGAGI (reference sequence). V was cut by 5 bases and J by 4 bases, with 12 bases left in between. The CDR3 nucleotides are TGTGCCAGCAGTAGCTTTCCGGGGTACGAGCAGTACTTC. It codes for CASSSFPGYEQYF.